This passage covers 32 T cell receptor beta chains from one sample sequenced in a study of blood T cell repertoires in COVID-19. TCRdb keeps only in-frame clones here, not all; method: immunoSEQ multiplex PCR. Among around 140,000 clones listed, roughly three quarters were seen once. Sequencing was carried out using PBMCs or T cells enriched from blood (not recorded which). Every receptor here comes from a woman between 50 and 59 years old who had recovered from COVID-19.

The chain recombines TRBV24-1 with TRBJ1-4; D possibly corresponds to TRBD1 (5 bases). V was clipped by 5 bases and J by 0 bases, with 6 bases between them. The germline V gene encodes CDR1 KGHDR and CDR2 SFDVKD. This CDR3 has 14 residues. The CDR3 sequence is CATSGRATNEKLFF. Written as DNA, the CDR3 is TGTGCCACCAGTGGCAGGGCAACTAATGAAAAACTGTTTTTT.

This clone was observed a single time. This CDR3 reads CAISESYGTLYGYTF. CDR3 nucleotides: TGTGCCATCAGTGAGTCGTATGGGACACTCTATGGCTACACCTTC. The genes are TRBV10-3 and TRBJ1-2; tentatively, D is TRBD1 (6 bases). Germline loops: CDR1 ENHRY, CDR2 SYGVKD. V was pared by 0 bases and J by 4 bases, with 12 bases between. This CDR3 is built from 15 residues.

The chain links TRBV11-1 to TRBJ2-2; 8 nucleotides match TRBD1. This CDR3 is 14 amino acids long. The trim removed 5 bases at V and 5 bases at J, leaving 4 bases unmatched. The germline gives CDR1 SGHAT, CDR2 FQDESV (reference sequence). The CDR3 loop is CASSRDRITGELFF. CDR3 sequence (DNA): TGTGCCAGCAGCCGGGACAGGATAACCGGGGAGCTGTTTTTT. The variable domain in full, with the rest retrieved from reference TRBV11-1 and TRBJ2-2, is EAEVAQSPRYKITEKSQAVAFWCDPISGHATLYWYRQILGQGPELLVQFQDESVVDDSQLPKDRFSAERLKGVDSTLKIQPAELGDSAMYLCASSRDRITGELFFGEGSRLTVL.

This clone appeared a few times. V usage is TRBV6-2 or TRBV6-3 and J usage is TRBJ1-2, with 7 bases lining up with TRBD1. Unmatched junction bases numbered 6, after V lost 6 bases and J lost 5 bases. The CDR3 totals 13 residues. The germline V gene has CDR1 MNHEY and CDR2 SVGEGT. CDR3 coding DNA: TGTGCCAGCAGCCAAGGACAGGAATATGGCTACACCTTC. Translating gives CASSQGQEYGYTF.

The chain employs TRBV6-5 and TRBJ1-1; 7 bases align to TRBD1. CDR3 length: 13 residues. The V gene end was trimmed by 1 base and the J gene end by 9 bases; junction bases not matched to a gene: 5. In germline, CDR1 is MNHEY, CDR2 SVGAGI. Here the CDR3 DNA reads TGTGCCAGCAGTTACTTACAGGGGCAGAAAGCTTTCTTT. The encoded protein is CASSYLQGQKAFF.

This clone was recorded many times. This chain connects TRBV6-1 to TRBJ1-5; unclear D gene. Germline V gene lookup returns CDR1 MNHNS and CDR2 SASEGT. This CDR3 is 14 amino acids long. The V end lost 2 bases, the J end lost 10 bases, and 15 bases lay between the germline ends. The chain's CDR3 is CASSESPGSAPQHF. DNA for the CDR3: TGTGCCAGCAGTGAATCTCCGGGATCGGCACCCCAGCATTTT.

The rearrangement links TRBV10-3 to TRBJ2-5; D may be TRBD1 (8 bases). CDR1 is ENHRY and CDR2 is SYGVKD in the germline V gene. Trimming cost V 4 bases and J 2 bases, with 14 bases left between them. The CDR3 is 15 amino acids. CDR3 nucleotide sequence: TGTGCCATCAGTGTACAGGGGGGGAGGCAAGAGACCCAGTACTTC. This encodes CAISVQGGRQETQYF.

The chain couples TRBV9 to TRBJ2-7; no definite D call. The CDR3 covers 13 residues. The ends were cut back, 0 bases at V and 7 bases at J, with 11 bases in the middle. From germline, CDR1 is SGDLS and CDR2 YYNGEE. The CDR3 DNA sequence: TGTGCCAGCAGCGTAGACCATACGGGTGAGCAGTACTTC. Residues: CASSVDHTGEQYF.

The V call is TRBV30, the J call TRBJ1-5; the D gene is possibly TRBD1 (5 bases). The germline V and J ends were trimmed by 5 bases and 3 bases, with 11 bases remaining between them. CDR1 and CDR2 from the germline V gene are GTSNPN and SVGIG (reference sequence). The CDR3 covers 13 residues. The CDR3 coding sequence is TGTGCCTGGGGGACTTTCCTCAATCAGCCCCAGCATTTT. It is translated as CAWGTFLNQPQHF.

J is TRBJ2-1 and V is TRBV24-1; the match to TRBD2 covers 7 bases. Trimming cost V 5 bases and J 2 bases; bases outside gene matches: 8. The CDR3 is 16 amino acids. CDR1 and CDR2 (germline): KGHDR, SFDVKD. The CDR3 sequence is CATSGTGGGAYNEQFF. The CDR3 DNA reads TGTGCCACCAGTGGCACCGGGGGAGGGGCCTACAATGAGCAGTTCTTC.

CDR3 sequence reads: CASSVEGTTTGELFF. The CDR3, as DNA: TGTGCCAGCAGCGTAGAAGGGACAACCACCGGGGAGCTGTTTTTT. The chain couples TRBV9 to TRBJ2-2; D may be TRBD1 (6 bases). Germline V gives CDR1 SGDLS, CDR2 YYNGEE. The CDR3 length is 15 residues. Trimming pared 0 bases from V and 4 bases from J, leaving 10 bases between.

The chain employs TRBV12-3 or TRBV12-4 and TRBJ1-2; a possible D gene is TRBD1 (5 bases). V lost 3 bases and J 4 bases, leaving 9 bases between the germline ends. This CDR3 has 13 amino acids. The CDR3 DNA reads TGTGCCAGCAGTTTTCTCGGGGGCTATGGCTACACCTTC. This translates into CASSFLGGYGYTF.

The chain is built from TRBV11-2 and TRBJ1-4, with 7 bases matching TRBD1. Germline V gene sequence: CDR1 SGHAT, CDR2 FQNNGV. V trimming: 8 bases; J trimming: 8 bases; junction bases outside the gene matches: 8. This CDR3 comprises 13 residues. The chain's CDR3 is CASRVQGNEKLFF. For the CDR3, the DNA is TGTGCCAGCCGAGTACAGGGGAACGAAAAACTGTTTTTT.

This rearrangement joins TRBV7-2 to TRBJ2-2; TRBD1 matches at 9 bases. The V and J ends lost 1 base and 0 bases, in that order; junction bases with no gene match: 6. Germline CDR1 SGHTA, CDR2 FQGNSA. This CDR3 comprises 18 residues. The CDR3 DNA reads TGTGCCAGCAGCTTAGACAGGGGGCATTTAGCGAACACCGGGGAGCTGTTTTTT. Encoded protein: CASSLDRGHLANTGELFF.

The rearrangement links TRBV18 to TRBJ2-3, with a weak D call TRBD2 (7 bases). V lost 0 bases, J lost 3 bases, and 28 bases lay in between. This CDR3 is built from 21 residues. Germline V CDR1 and CDR2: KGHSH, LQKENI. CDR3 sequence reads: CASSPPRGASRQRGVTDTQYF. CDR3 nucleotides: TGTGCCAGCTCACCACCCCGGGGGGCCTCGAGACAGCGGGGCGTGACAGATACGCAGTATTTT.

The rearrangement links TRBV11-2 to TRBJ2-2, with D perhaps matching TRBD1 (5 bases). V was pared by 6 bases and J by 4 bases, with 9 bases between. CDR3 length equals 13 residues. Germline V gene sequence: CDR1 SGHAT, CDR2 FQNNGV. CDR3 bases: TGTGCCAGCAGAAGACAGAGCACCGGGGAGCTGTTTTTT. Its protein product is CASRRQSTGELFF.

This clone was seen a few times. V gene TRBV7-8 combines with J gene TRBJ1-2; no clear D gene. The V end lost 4 bases, the J end lost 2 bases, and 14 bases lay between the germline ends. Germline lookup yields CDR1 SGHVS and CDR2 FQNEAQ. The CDR3 consists of 15 residues. CDR3 nucleotides: TGTGCCAGCAGCTCGAAAGCGAGTTTGAACTATGGCTACACCTTC. It is translated as CASSSKASLNYGYTF.

This clone has more than one count but fewer than ten. V is TRBV15 and J is TRBJ1-1, with TRBD1 matching 7 bases. V gave up 1 base and J gave up 8 bases; unmatched junction bases: 10. CDR1 and CDR2 from the germline V gene are LNHNV and YYDKDF (reference sequence). CDR3 length equals 15 residues. The CDR3 is CATSRAYPDREEAFF. The DNA for the CDR3 is TGTGCCACCAGCAGAGCTTATCCAGACAGGGAAGAAGCTTTCTTT.

The gene calls are TRBV5-4 and TRBJ2-3; TRBD2 aligns across 7 bases. V trimming: 2 bases; J trimming: 5 bases; junction bases outside the gene matches: 11. The CDR3 is made up of 16 amino acids. The germline V gene has CDR1 SGHNT and CDR2 YYREEE (reference sequence). The CDR3: CASSFWRGTQGDTQYF. The CDR3 bases are TGTGCCAGCAGCTTCTGGCGGGGGACCCAGGGAGATACGCAGTATTTT.

This clone was counted only a few times. The chain employs TRBV5-1 and TRBJ1-6; perhaps TRBD1 as D (5 bases). The germline V and J ends were trimmed by 3 bases and 7 bases, with 14 bases remaining between them. Germline CDR1 SGHRS, CDR2 YFSETQ. The CDR3 length is 15 residues. The CDR3 spells CASSYGHDPNSPLHF. DNA for the CDR3: TGCGCCAGCAGCTACGGACACGACCCCAATTCACCCCTCCACTTT.

The J gene is TRBJ1-2, the V gene TRBV5-1; TRBD1 agrees at 8 bases. Trimming took 4 bases from V and 2 from J; bases not matched to a gene: 7. The CDR3 runs 15 residues. Per germline, CDR1 SGHRS and CDR2 YFSETQ. CDR3 residues: CASSLTDRVNYGYTF. Here the CDR3 DNA reads TGCGCCAGCAGCCTGACGGACAGGGTCAACTATGGCTACACCTTC.

The genes are TRBV30 and TRBJ1-1; D is uncertain. The CDR3 consists of 14 residues. V lost 4 bases and J lost 3, with 15 bases in between. Germline CDR1 reads GTSNPN; CDR2 reads SVGIG (reference sequence). CDR3 protein: CAWMGGRTDTEAFF. The CDR3, as DNA: TGTGCCTGGATGGGAGGTCGGACTGACACTGAAGCTTTCTTT.

The V gene is TRBV7-2, the J gene TRBJ1-6; D uncertain. CDR1 is SGHTA, CDR2 FQGNSA, per germline. The CDR3 totals 13 residues. V lost 5 bases and J 8 bases, leaving 10 bases between the germline ends. The CDR3 here is CASSRPRDSPLHF. The CDR3 region has the DNA TGTGCCAGCAGCAGACCTCGGGATTCACCCCTCCACTTT. The variable domain in full, completed from reference TRBV7-2 and TRBJ1-6, reads GAGVSQSPSNKVTEKGKDVELRCDPISGHTALYWYRQSLGQGLEFLIYFQGNSAPDKSGLPSDRFSAERTGGSVSTLTIQRTQQEDSAVYLCASSRPRDSPLHFGNGTRLTVT.

The V gene is TRBV27, the J gene TRBJ1-5; D unclear. This CDR3 is built from 15 residues. Trimming stripped 3 bases from V and 2 bases from J, with 11 bases between. Germline V CDR1 and CDR2: MNHEY, SMNVEV (reference sequence). The chain's CDR3 is CASSFGWGGNQPQHF. The CDR3 bases are TGTGCCAGCAGTTTCGGGTGGGGAGGCAATCAGCCCCAGCATTTT.

V and J are TRBV18 and TRBJ2-1; D gene unclear. This CDR3 spans 11 amino acids. V shed 5 bases and J shed 5 bases, with 4 bases lying between them. CDR1 KGHSH and CDR2 LQKENI come from the germline V gene. The CDR3: CASSYNNEQFF. CDR3 nucleotide sequence: TGTGCCAGCTCATACAACAATGAGCAGTTCTTC.

The chain couples TRBV19 to TRBJ1-3, with D tentatively TRBD1 (5 bases). The V gene's germline CDR1 is LNHDA and CDR2 SQIVND (reference sequence). This CDR3 spans 17 amino acids. Trimming removed 3 bases from V and 2 bases from J, with 17 bases in between. CDR3 residues: CASSMTGRVYAGNTIYF. The CDR3 coding sequence is TGTGCCAGTAGTATGACGGGCAGGGTTTACGCTGGAAACACCATATATTTT.

This clone was observed a few times. This chain links TRBV28 with TRBJ2-7, with 8 bases identical to TRBD1. The CDR3 has 16 residues. The trim removed 0 bases at V and 4 bases at J, leaving 8 bases unmatched. CDR1 is MDHEN, CDR2 SYDVKM, per germline. CDR3 loop: CASSLWARTGSYEQYF. In nucleotides, the CDR3 is TGTGCCAGCAGTTTATGGGCCAGGACAGGGTCATACGAGCAGTACTTC.

To note about this clone: The identical CDR3 is also encoded by other nucleotide sequences in the sample. V and J are TRBV5-1 and TRBJ1-1; D not certain. The V end lost 2 bases, the J end lost 0 bases, and 8 bases lay between the germline ends. CDR1 and CDR2 (germline): SGHRS, YFSETQ. The CDR3 spans 14 residues. CDR3 loop: CASSFTEMNTEAFF. The CDR3 DNA is TGCGCCAGCAGCTTTACAGAGATGAACACTGAAGCTTTCTTT. The whole variable domain, remainder taken from reference TRBV5-1 and TRBJ1-1, is KAGVTQTPRYLIKTRGQQVTLSCSPISGHRSVSWYQQTPGQGLQFLFEYFSETQRNKGNFPGRFSGRQFSNSRSEMNVSTLELGDSALYLCASSFTEMNTEAFFGQGTRLTVV.

The chain links TRBV5-4 to TRBJ1-1, with TRBD1 as a possible D gene (5 bases). The CDR3 is 14 residues long. Deletions cut 4 bases from V and 3 bases from J, with 13 bases between. Germline loops: CDR1 SGHNT, CDR2 YYREEE (reference sequence). The CDR3 loop is CASSGVAGDTEAFF. The CDR3 coding sequence is TGTGCCAGCAGCGGTGTCGCGGGGGACACTGAAGCTTTCTTT.

This clone was picked up one time. This chain uses TRBV20-1 with TRBJ1-4; D unresolved. Germline V gene data show CDR1 as DFQATT and CDR2 as SNEGSKA (reference sequence). The CDR3 loop spans 14 amino acids. V lost 3 bases and J 3 bases, leaving 11 bases between the germline ends. The CDR3 DNA reads TGCAGTGCTAGTGCCCGGGAGCCTAATGAAAAACTGTTTTTT. Its translation is CSASAREPNEKLFF.

V gene TRBV29-1 combines with J gene TRBJ2-1; possibly TRBD1 for D (6 bases). With 3 bases removed from V and 4 bases from J, the gap between germline ends came to 10 bases. The CDR3 has 13 amino acids. Germline CDR1 and CDR2: SQVTM and ANQGSEA. The CDR3 protein is CSVDGQPYNEQFF. The CDR3, as DNA: TGCAGCGTTGACGGACAGCCTTACAATGAGCAGTTCTTC.

This clone occurred once. The genes are TRBV14 and TRBJ2-7, with D perhaps matching TRBD1 (7 bases). The CDR3 totals 14 residues. Germline loops: CDR1 SGHDN, CDR2 FVKESK. V was clipped by 3 bases and J by 9 bases, with 18 bases between them. The CDR3 coding sequence is TGTGCCAGCAGCCAGGGGAACAGGGGAGGAGTGCAGTACGTC. As protein: CASSQGNRGGVQYV.